This T cell receptor beta chain was sequenced during a study of T cells in Graves' hyperthyroidism and ophthalmopathy. Every diagnosis used clinical symptoms, serum thyroxine and TRAb, thyroid ultrasound and orbital computed tomography. This clonotype was found a few times. The CDR3 runs to 18 residues. V lost 1 base and J lost 3, with 16 bases in between. Per the germline V gene, CDR1 is LNHNV and CDR2 is YYDKDF (reference sequence). Authors of the study amplified TCR beta CDR3 regions from RNA transcripts. The study used the HTBI primer set for a first-round RT-PCR of the TCR CDR3. MiXCR, run by TCRdb on the multiplex PCR reads, gives a single entry per CDR3 protein. The table has 480,000 or so distinct CDR3 sequences, around 43% seen once.

This chain uses TRBV15 with TRBJ2-6; D might be TRBD2 (6 bases). The sequenced material came from peripheral blood or thyroid tissue (not recorded which). The receptor's source is an adult woman with Graves' disease, either hyperthyroidism or ophthalmopathy (not recorded which). CDR3 residues: CATSRGVGGGRGANVLTF. For the CDR3, the DNA is TGTGCCACCAGCAGAGGCGTGGGAGGAGGACGTGGGGCCAACGTCCTGACTTTC. The whole variable domain, remainder taken from reference TRBV15 and TRBJ2-6, is DAMVIQNPRYQVTQFGKPVTLSCSQTLNHNVMYWYQQKSSQAPKLLFHYYDKDFNNEADTPDNFQSRRPNTSFCFLDIRSPGLGDTAMYLCATSRGVGGGRGANVLTFGAGSRLTVL.